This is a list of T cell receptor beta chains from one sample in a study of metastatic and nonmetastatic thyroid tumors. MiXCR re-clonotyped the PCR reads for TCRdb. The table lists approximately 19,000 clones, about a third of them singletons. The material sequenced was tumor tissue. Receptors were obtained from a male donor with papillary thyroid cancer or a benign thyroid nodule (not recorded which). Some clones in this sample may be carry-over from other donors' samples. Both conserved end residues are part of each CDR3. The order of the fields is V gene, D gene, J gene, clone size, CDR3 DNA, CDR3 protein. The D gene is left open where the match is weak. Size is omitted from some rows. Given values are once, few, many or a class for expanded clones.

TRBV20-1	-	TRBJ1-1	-	TGCAGTGCCTTGTTATTCATGAACACTGAAGCTTTCTTT	CSALLFMNTEAFF
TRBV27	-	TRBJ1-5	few	TGTGCCAGCATTTTATCGAATCCGGGGGGCTCGTGTCAGCCCCAGCATTTT	CASILSNPGGSCQPQHF
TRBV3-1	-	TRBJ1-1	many	TGTGCCAGCAGCCAAGGGGGGAACGGGAACACTGAAGCTTTCTTT	CASSQGGNGNTEAFF
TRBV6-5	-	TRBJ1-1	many	TGTGCCAGCAGTTACTCGAGGGCCATGAACACTGAAGCTTTCTTT	CASSYSRAMNTEAFF
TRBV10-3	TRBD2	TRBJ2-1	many	TGTGCCATCAGTGAGTCGGAGTCGGTGGGGACTAGCGGATACAATGAGCAGTTCTTC	CAISESESVGTSGYNEQFF
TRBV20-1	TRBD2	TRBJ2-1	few	TGCAGTGCTAGAGTACGGGAGGGCCGTAGTAATGAGCAGTTCTTC	CSARVREGRSNEQFF
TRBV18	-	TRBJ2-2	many	TGTGCCAGCTCACCAGCTCCGGGACGCCGCCAACCTTCGAACACCGGGGAGCTGTTTTTT	CASSPAPGRRQPSNTGELFF
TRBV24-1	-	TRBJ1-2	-	TGTGCCACCAGTGATCCGGTCTCCTATGGCTACACCTTC	CATSDPVSYGYTF
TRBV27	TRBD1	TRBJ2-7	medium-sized	TGTGCCAGCAGTTTATCGACAGGGTCATGGGTCGAGCAGTACTTC	CASSLSTGSWVEQYF
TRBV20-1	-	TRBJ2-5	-	TGCAGTGCTAGAGATCAAGGGGGGCCCCGGGAGACCCAGTACTTC	CSARDQGGPRETQYF
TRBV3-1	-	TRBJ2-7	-	TGTGCCAGCAGCCAAGGGGGGGACTTCTGGGGCCATCAGTACTTC	CASSQGGDFWGHQYF
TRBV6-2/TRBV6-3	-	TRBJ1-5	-	TGTGCCAGCATTTACGGTGGGGGGCTCAATCATCCCCAGCATTTT	CASIYGGGLNHPQHF
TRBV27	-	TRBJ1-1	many	TGTGCCAGCAGTTTAACCCCGGGCCTCCCCCTGAACACTGAAGCTTTCTTT	CASSLTPGLPLNTEAFF
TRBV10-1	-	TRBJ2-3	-	TGCGCCAGCAGTGAGGGGTATCCCGATACGCAGTATTTT	CASSEGYPDTQYF
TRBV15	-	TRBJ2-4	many	TGTGCCACCAGCCGGTTCGGACAGAACTTAAACATTCAGTACTTC	CATSRFGQNLNIQYF
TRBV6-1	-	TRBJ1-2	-	TGTGCCAGCAGTGAGCACAGATATGGCTACACCTTC	CASSEHRYGYTF
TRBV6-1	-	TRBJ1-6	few	TGTGCCAGCATTTTAGAGACATGGCAAGGTTCACCCCTCCACTTT	CASILETWQGSPLHF
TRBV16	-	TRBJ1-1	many	TGTGCCAGCAGCCCCCTAGGGCCCATGGAAACTGAAGCTTTCTTT	CASSPLGPMETEAFF
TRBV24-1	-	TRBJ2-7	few	TGTGCCACCATGGAAAGCGGTAACTACGAGCAGTACTTC	CATMESGNYEQYF
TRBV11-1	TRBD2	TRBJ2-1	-	TGTGCCAGCAGCTTAGTAGGGGTAGCGGGTCCGTACAATGAGCAGTTCTTC	CASSLVGVAGPYNEQFF
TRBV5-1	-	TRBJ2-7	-	TGCGCCAGCAGCTCGAGGGAGTACGAGCAGTACTTC	CASSSREYEQYF
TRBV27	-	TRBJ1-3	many	TGTGCCAGCAGTTTATCGTCACACTTGGGCACCATATATTTT	CASSLSSHLGTIYF
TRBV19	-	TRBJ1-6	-	TGTGCCAGTAGTTCGCAGGGGAGCTCCTATAATTCACCCCTCCACTTT	CASSSQGSSYNSPLHF
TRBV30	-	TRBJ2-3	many	TGTGCCTGGAGTGGACTGGTTGCCACAGATACGCAGTATTTT	CAWSGLVATDTQYF
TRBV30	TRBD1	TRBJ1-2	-	TGTGCCTGGAGCCCTATCGGGGACAGTGGCTACACCTTC	CAWSPIGDSGYTF
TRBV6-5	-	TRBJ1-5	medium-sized	TGTGCCAGCAGTTACTCAATTCAGCCCCAGCATTTT	CASSYSIQPQHF
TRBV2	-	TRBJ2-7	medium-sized	TGTGCCAGCAGTGAAGACACACCCTACGAGCAGTACTTC	CASSEDTPYEQYF
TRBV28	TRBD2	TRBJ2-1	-	TGTGCCAGCAGTCCCAAGACTAGCGGGAGTCTCCTCTTC	CASSPKTSGSLLF
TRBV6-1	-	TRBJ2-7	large	TGTGCCAGCAGTTCCGTAGACAGGTCCTACGAGCAGTACTTC	CASSSVDRSYEQYF
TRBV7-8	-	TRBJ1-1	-	TGTGCCAGCAGCTTAGCGGAGAGGACTGAAGCTTTCTTT	CASSLAERTEAFF
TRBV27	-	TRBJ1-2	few	TGTGCCAGCAGTCCCGTTTGGGGAGGTATGGCCTATGGCTACACCTTC	CASSPVWGGMAYGYTF
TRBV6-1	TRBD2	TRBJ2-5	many	TGTGCCAGCAGCTCGAAGACTAGCGCCCAAGAGACCCAGTACTTC	CASSSKTSAQETQYF
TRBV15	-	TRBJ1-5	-	TGTGCCACCAGCAGAACCCCTGGAGACGGGCGGCCCCAGCATTTT	CATSRTPGDGRPQHF
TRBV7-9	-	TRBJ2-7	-	TGTGCCAGCAGCTCGTCGGACCGGTACGAGCAGTACTTC	CASSSSDRYEQYF
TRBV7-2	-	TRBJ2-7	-	TGTGCCAGCACTTACAGATCGGGGGCATACGAGCAGTACTTC	CASTYRSGAYEQYF
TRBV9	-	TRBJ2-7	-	TGTTCCAGCAGCGTATCTATAGACCCAGCCTACGAGCTGTACTTC	CSSSVSIDPAYELYF
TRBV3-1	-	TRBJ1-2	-	TGTGCCAGCAGCCAAGGGAGGGGCGGTGGCTACACCTTC	CASSQGRGGGYTF
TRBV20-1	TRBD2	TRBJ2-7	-	TGCAGTGCTCCGTTAGGCGGGGGGGCCTACGAGCAGTACTTC	CSAPLGGGAYEQYF
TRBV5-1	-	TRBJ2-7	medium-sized	TGCGCCAGCAGCGGAGGAGACGGGTACTCCTACGAGCAGTACTTC	CASSGGDGYSYEQYF
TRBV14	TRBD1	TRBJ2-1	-	TGTGCCAGCAGCCCGATCGGCCAGGGGGCGTGTGAGCAGATCTTC	CASSPIGQGACEQIF
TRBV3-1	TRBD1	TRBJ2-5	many	TGTGCCAGCAGCCCAGACCGGACAGGAGGAGAGACCCAGTACTTC	CASSPDRTGGETQYF
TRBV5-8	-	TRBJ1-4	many	TGTGCCAGCAGCTTGTGGCAGGTCGGGGAAAAACTGTTTTTT	CASSLWQVGEKLFF
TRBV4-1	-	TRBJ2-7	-	TGCGCCAGCAGCCGAAGTAATTCCTACGAGCAGTACTTC	CASSRSNSYEQYF
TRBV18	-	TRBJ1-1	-	TGTGCCAGCTCACCCTCCCAGGGGACGAACACTGAAGCTTTCTTT	CASSPSQGTNTEAFF
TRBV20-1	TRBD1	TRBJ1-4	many	TGCAGTGCCGTGGACAGGGGGCGCGAAAAACTGTTTTTT	CSAVDRGREKLFF
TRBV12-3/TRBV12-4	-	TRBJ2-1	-	TGTGCCAGCATTGCGGGGGCCTTGTACAATGAGCAGTTCTTC	CASIAGALYNEQFF
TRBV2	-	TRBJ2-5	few	TGTGCCAGCCGCCGGGACGATAGGACCCAGTACTTC	CASRRDDRTQYF
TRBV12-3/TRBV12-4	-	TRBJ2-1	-	TGTGCCAGAAGTTTAGACTACCGGAAAGGCTACAATGAGCAGTTCTTC	CARSLDYRKGYNEQFF
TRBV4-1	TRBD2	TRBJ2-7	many	TGCGCCAGCAGCCAAGGGGTGGGTCTAGCGGGAGAGTACGAGCAGTACTTC	CASSQGVGLAGEYEQYF
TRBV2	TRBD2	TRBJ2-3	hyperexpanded	TGTGCCAGCAGTGAACGGGCGGGAGGGGTTCTAGCCACAGATACGCAGTATTTT	CASSERAGGVLATDTQYF
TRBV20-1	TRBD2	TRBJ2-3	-	TGCAGTGCTAGTCCTAGCGGCTTCACAGATACGCAGTATTTT	CSASPSGFTDTQYF
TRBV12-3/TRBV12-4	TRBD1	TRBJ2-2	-	TGTGCCAGCAGTCTAGGACAGGGCGGGGAGCTGTTTTTT	CASSLGQGGELFF
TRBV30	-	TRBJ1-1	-	TGTGCCTGGAGTATTTCCGGGGCTCCAACTGAATCTTTCTTT	CAWSISGAPTESFF
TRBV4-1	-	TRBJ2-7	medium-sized	TGCGCCAGCAGCCAAGATGAGAGAGTCAGGGGCGAGCAGTACTTC	CASSQDERVRGEQYF